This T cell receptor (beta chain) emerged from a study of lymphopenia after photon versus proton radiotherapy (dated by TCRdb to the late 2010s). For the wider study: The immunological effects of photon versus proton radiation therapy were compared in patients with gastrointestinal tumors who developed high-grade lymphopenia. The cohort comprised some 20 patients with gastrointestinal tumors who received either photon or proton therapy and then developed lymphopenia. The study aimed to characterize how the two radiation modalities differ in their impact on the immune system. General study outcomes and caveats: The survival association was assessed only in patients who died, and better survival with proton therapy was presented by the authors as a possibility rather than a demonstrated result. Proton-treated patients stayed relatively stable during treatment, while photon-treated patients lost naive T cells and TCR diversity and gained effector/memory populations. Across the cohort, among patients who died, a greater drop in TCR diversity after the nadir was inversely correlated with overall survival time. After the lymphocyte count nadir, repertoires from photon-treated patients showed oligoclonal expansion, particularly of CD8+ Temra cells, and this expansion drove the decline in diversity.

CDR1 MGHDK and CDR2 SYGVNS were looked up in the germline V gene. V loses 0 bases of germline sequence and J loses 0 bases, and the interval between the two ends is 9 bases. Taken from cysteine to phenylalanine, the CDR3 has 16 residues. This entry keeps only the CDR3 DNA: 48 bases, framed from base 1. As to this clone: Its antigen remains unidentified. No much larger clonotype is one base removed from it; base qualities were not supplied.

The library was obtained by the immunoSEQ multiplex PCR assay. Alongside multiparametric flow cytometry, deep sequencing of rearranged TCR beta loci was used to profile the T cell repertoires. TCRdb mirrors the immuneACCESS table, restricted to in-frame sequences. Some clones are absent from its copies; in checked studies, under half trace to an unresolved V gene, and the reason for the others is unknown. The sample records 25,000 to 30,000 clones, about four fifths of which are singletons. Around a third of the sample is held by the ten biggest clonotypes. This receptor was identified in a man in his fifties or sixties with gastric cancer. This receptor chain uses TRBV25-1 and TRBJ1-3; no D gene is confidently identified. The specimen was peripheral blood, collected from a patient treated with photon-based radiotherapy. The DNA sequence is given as TGTGCCAGCAGTGAATATCCGGCTAGCTCTGGAAACACCATATATTTT. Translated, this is CASSEYPASSGNTIYF.